These 30 T cell receptor beta chains were all obtained from the same sample, sequenced in a study of T cells in Graves' hyperthyroidism and ophthalmopathy. TCR beta CDR3 sequences were amplified from RNA transcripts. HTBI primers were the set used in a first-round RT-PCR of the TCR CDR3. TCRdb analysed the multiplex PCR reads with MiXCR anew, one entry per CDR3 protein. This sample yields approximately 530,000 distinct CDR3 sequences, of which 15% to 20% are seen a single time; over 45% belongs to the top ten. The sample comprised blood. Source of these receptors: a man in his forties with Graves' ophthalmopathy.

The gene calls are TRBV19 and TRBJ2-6; D perhaps matches TRBD1 (5 bases). CDR3 size: 16 residues. Germline values: CDR1 LNHDA, CDR2 SQIVND (reference sequence). V lost 7 bases, J lost 1 base, and 14 bases lay in between. CDR3 nucleotides: TGTGCCAGTAACGGCAGGGTGATATCTGGGGCCAACGTCCTGACTTTC. It codes for CASNGRVISGANVLTF.

Note on this clonotype: This clone may be a read error of a much larger clone one base away. This chain joins TRBV7-3 and TRBJ2-1; 10 nucleotides line up with TRBD2. Germline values: CDR1 SGHTA, CDR2 FQGTGA. This CDR3 is built from 15 residues. The CDR3 reads CASNLRGLASNEQFF. The CDR3, as DNA: TGTGCCAGCAACTTAAGGGGACTAGCGAGCAATGAGCAGTTCTTC.

This clonotype was found many times. The J gene is TRBJ2-1, the V gene TRBV6-2 or TRBV6-3, with 9 bases matching TRBD2. The CDR3 is made up of 18 amino acids. Germline V gene lookup returns CDR1 MNHEY and CDR2 SVGEGT. V gave up 7 bases and J gave up 3 bases; unmatched junction bases: 16. The CDR3 DNA reads TGTGCCAGCACCAGGTGGGCGGGAGGGTCAGTGCTCTACAATGAGCAGTTCTTC. Its protein is CASTRWAGGSVLYNEQFF.

This clonotype was picked up a small number of times. This rearrangement joins TRBV7-9 to TRBJ2-5; TRBD2 matches 15 bases. The germline V gene has CDR1 SEHNR and CDR2 FQNEAQ (reference sequence). The CDR3 has 17 amino acids. With 7 bases clipped from V and 1 base from J, the junction kept 7 bases outside the gene matches. Written as DNA, the CDR3 is TGTGCCAGCACTGGACTAGCGGGGGGGGCCTTCCAAGAGACCCAGTACTTC. It yields the protein CASTGLAGGAFQETQYF.

Regarding this clonotype: A much larger clone lies one base from this, so it may be a read error. The chain employs TRBV24-1 and TRBJ2-5; D gene ambiguous. CDR1 is KGHDR and CDR2 is SFDVKD in the germline V gene. Between the trimmed V and J ends, which lost 9 bases and 6 bases, there was a span of 16 bases. The CDR3 is 13 amino acids. The CDR3 DNA follows: TGTGCCACCGGTCCCACCCCGAGGCAGACCCAGTACTTC. Its translation: CATGPTPRQTQYF.

This chain connects TRBV29-1 to TRBJ2-7; TRBD2 agrees at 9 bases. Trimming at V came to 6 bases and at J to 5 bases, leaving 11 bases not matched to a gene. The CDR3 contains 14 residues. Germline V gene lookup returns CDR1 SQVTM and CDR2 ANQGSEA. CDR3 sequence reads: CSVIAGAGGHEQYF. As DNA, the CDR3 is TGCAGCGTGATAGCGGGAGCGGGGGGCCACGAGCAGTACTTC.

The chain joins TRBV2 to TRBJ1-1; D gene uncertain. Between the trimmed V and J ends, which lost 7 bases and 0 bases, there was a span of 12 bases. The V gene's germline CDR1 is SNHLY and CDR2 FYNNEI. There are 14 residues in the CDR3. CDR3 protein: CASTGPLMNTEAFF. The CDR3 DNA sequence: TGTGCCAGCACAGGACCCCTCATGAACACTGAAGCTTTCTTT.

The rearrangement links TRBV2 to TRBJ1-6, with TRBD1 matching 7 bases. Germline V gene lookup returns CDR1 SNHLY and CDR2 FYNNEI. The CDR3 consists of 15 residues. V trimming: 8 bases; J trimming: 1 base; junction bases outside the gene matches: 5. In DNA, the CDR3 is TGTGCCAGCTGGAGGGGGCAGTCCTATAATTCACCCCTCCACTTT. Amino acid sequence: CASWRGQSYNSPLHF.

This clonotype was seen only a few times. V usage is TRBV7-3 and J usage is TRBJ2-2; D call uncertain. V dropped 0 bases and J dropped 4 bases, with 6 bases sitting between them. Germline CDR1 is SGHTA and CDR2 is FQGTGA. This CDR3 contains 14 residues. CDR3 in amino acids: CASSLTWPTGELFF. The DNA of the CDR3 is TGTGCCAGCAGCTTAACTTGGCCCACCGGGGAGCTGTTTTTT. Full variable domain (missing parts from reference TRBV7-3 and TRBJ2-2): GAGVSQTPSNKVTEKGKYVELRCDPISGHTALYWYRQSLGQGPEFLIYFQGTGAADDSGLPNDRFFAVRPEGSVSTLKIQRTERGDSAVYLCASSLTWPTGELFFGEGSRLTVL.

This clonotype was seen ten or more times. The chain employs TRBV2 and TRBJ2-1, with 11 bases aligning to TRBD2. J gave up 12 bases and V 7 bases, and 11 bases lay outside the gene matches. The CDR3 covers 14 residues. Looked up from germline, CDR1 is SNHLY and CDR2 is FYNNEI. This chain's CDR3 is CASIAGGLAGGQFF. CDR3 sequence (DNA): TGTGCCAGCATCGCCGGGGGGCTAGCGGGGGGGCAGTTCTTC.

This chain joins TRBV7-2 and TRBJ2-1; TRBD2 aligns across 7 bases. Germline V gives CDR1 SGHTA, CDR2 FQGNSA. This CDR3 region has 15 residues. Trimming took 2 bases from V and 14 from J; bases not matched to a gene: 15. The CDR3 region has the DNA TGTGCCAGCAGCTTATTTAGGGACTATCAGGGAAGTAAGTTCTTC. Its protein is CASSLFRDYQGSKFF. Variable domain in full (rest from reference TRBV7-2 and TRBJ2-1): GAGVSQSPSNKVTEKGKDVELRCDPISGHTALYWYRQSLGQGLEFLIYFQGNSAPDKSGLPSDRFSAERTGGSVSTLTIQRTQQEDSAVYLCASSLFRDYQGSKFFGPGTRLTVL.

This clonotype was detected only a few times. The chain has TRBV9 and TRBJ2-3; D possibly corresponds to TRBD2 (5 bases). Trimming removed 0 bases from V and 6 bases from J, with 11 bases in between. Germline-derived CDR1 and CDR2 are SGDLS and YYNGEE. This CDR3 comprises 14 residues. Written as DNA, the CDR3 is TGTGCCAGCAGCGTAGGAGGACTGTCCGATACGCAGTATTTT. Amino acid sequence: CASSVGGLSDTQYF.

The genes are TRBV6-1 and TRBJ2-3; no firm D call. The V gene lost 0 bases and the J gene lost 7 bases, with 8 bases spanning the gap. Germline CDR1 reads MNHNS; CDR2 reads SASEGT. CDR3 length equals 13 residues. CDR3 region: CASSEALVHTQYF. The DNA for the CDR3 is TGTGCCAGCAGTGAAGCGCTGGTACATACGCAGTATTTT.

CDR3 amino acids: CSARDVTANTEAFF. CDR3 DNA sequence: TGCAGTGCTAGAGATGTGACAGCGAACACTGAAGCTTTCTTT. The rearrangement links TRBV20-1 to TRBJ1-1; D perhaps matches TRBD1 (5 bases). V was shortened by 0 bases and J by 1 base, with 9 bases between the two germline ends. The CDR3 spans 14 residues. Germline CDR1 DFQATT, CDR2 SNEGSKA (reference sequence).

V and J are TRBV7-8 and TRBJ2-7; D possibly corresponds to TRBD2 (6 bases). Germline V gene sequence: CDR1 SGHVS, CDR2 FQNEAQ. V was shortened by 1 base and J by 7 bases, with 17 bases between the two germline ends. There are 15 residues in the CDR3. In DNA, the CDR3 is TGTGCCAGCAGCTTAGAAGGCGTCGTAGCGGAAGAGCAGTACTTC. This encodes CASSLEGVVAEEQYF.

This sequence joins TRBV6-1 and TRBJ2-1; 15 bases agree with TRBD2. Trimming at V came to 3 bases and at J to 7 bases, leaving 7 bases not matched to a gene. Germline CDR1 MNHNS, CDR2 SASEGT. The CDR3 has 17 residues. In DNA form, the CDR3 reads TGTGCCAGCAGTGACCCCGGGACTAGCGGGAGGAGAAATGAGCAGTTCTTC. This encodes CASSDPGTSGRRNEQFF.

In this sample, this clonotype turned up a few times. V gene TRBV3-1 combines with J gene TRBJ2-5, with no clear D. The germline gives CDR1 LGHDT, CDR2 YNNKEL (reference sequence). CDR3 length equals 16 residues. Trimming took off 5 bases at V and 2 bases at J, with 18 bases between the two ends. The CDR3 sequence is CASSVRGGPIQETQYF. DNA of the CDR3: TGTGCCAGCAGCGTCCGAGGTGGACCGATTCAAGAGACCCAGTACTTC.

This clonotype appeared a few times. The chain combines TRBV5-5 with TRBJ1-1; 9 positions match TRBD1. Per the germline V gene, CDR1 is SGHKS and CDR2 is YYEKEE (reference sequence). The CDR3 is 16 residues long. J was trimmed by 0 bases and V by 4 bases; bases with no gene match: 7. The CDR3 region has the DNA TGTGCCAGCAGCAAAACAGGGGGCTCCGTGAACACTGAAGCTTTCTTT. This codes for CASSKTGGSVNTEAFF.

In this sample, this clonotype turned up many times. The V gene is TRBV30, the J gene TRBJ1-1, with a possible D match to TRBD1 (5 bases). Germline CDR1 GTSNPN, CDR2 SVGIG (reference sequence). V was pared by 1 base and J by 5 bases, with 14 bases between. CDR3 length equals 14 residues. The CDR3 bases are TGTGCCTGGAGTGGGGGCCAGGGCCGGACTGAAGCTTTCTTT. As protein: CAWSGGQGRTEAFF.

The rearrangement links TRBV18 to TRBJ1-2; 8 bases are a match to TRBD1. The CDR3 covers 17 residues. The germline CDR1 and CDR2 sequences are KGHSH and LQKENI. The V and J ends lost 2 bases and 3 bases, in that order; junction bases with no gene match: 11. The CDR3 sequence: CASSPSVGQGRDYGYTF. The CDR3 DNA is TGTGCCAGCTCACCATCTGTTGGACAGGGCAGAGACTATGGCTACACCTTC.

This clonotype was detected many times. The V gene is TRBV28, the J gene TRBJ2-1; TRBD2 aligns across 8 bases. CDR3 length equals 14 residues. V lost 7 bases to trimming and J lost 1 base; unmatched junction nucleotides: 3. Germline V lookup: CDR1 MDHEN, CDR2 SYDVKM. CDR3 sequence (DNA): TGTGCCAGCATCCCGGGAGGGTCCTACAATGAGCAGTTCTTC. Protein: CASIPGGSYNEQFF.

The chain combines TRBV19 with TRBJ1-4; D is ambiguous. V was clipped by 7 bases and J by 7 bases, with 10 bases between them. The CDR3 length is 12 residues. In germline, CDR1 is LNHDA, CDR2 SQIVND (reference sequence). The CDR3 DNA reads as TGTGCCAGTACTACCTACGGTGAAAAACTGTTTTTT. This codes for CASTTYGEKLFF.

The sample holds a few counts of this clonotype. V usage is TRBV20-1 and J usage is TRBJ1-4; D ambiguous. Trimming shortened V by 3 bases and J by 8 bases, and 13 bases separated the two germline ends. Looked up from germline, CDR1 is DFQATT and CDR2 is SNEGSKA (reference sequence). There are 13 residues in the CDR3. This CDR3 reads CSASRSLREKLFF. The CDR3 DNA sequence: TGCAGTGCTAGCCGTTCTTTACGAGAAAAACTGTTTTTT.

In its sample, this clonotype was seen a few times. The V and J genes are TRBV2 and TRBJ2-5; D is perhaps TRBD1 (6 bases). Between the trimmed V and J ends, which lost 2 bases and 5 bases, there was a span of 12 bases. This CDR3 spans 14 amino acids. Germline CDR1 reads SNHLY; CDR2 reads FYNNEI. CDR3 region: CASSESWGHETQYF. CDR3 DNA: TGTGCCAGCAGTGAAAGTTGGGGGCATGAGACCCAGTACTTC.

This clonotype was picked up many times. The rearrangement links TRBV3-1 to TRBJ2-5; D is unresolved. CDR3 length equals 15 residues. V lost 1 base and J 3 bases, leaving 12 bases between the germline ends. Germline CDR1 is LGHDT and CDR2 is YNNKEL (reference sequence). CDR3 coding DNA: TGTGCCAGCAGCCAAGGTCCTTCCCCCAAAGAGACCCAGTACTTC. Translated: CASSQGPSPKETQYF.

This clonotype was seen at least ten times. CDR3 residues: CASSSLGLGAKTNQESSYEQYF. Written as DNA, the CDR3 is TGTGCCAGCAGTTCCCTGGGACTAGGAGCGAAAACAAACCAGGAGAGCTCCTACGAGCAGTACTTC. The chain joins TRBV27 to TRBJ2-7; 8 nucleotides line up with TRBD2. Germline V gene sequence: CDR1 MNHEY, CDR2 SMNVEV (reference sequence). The V and J ends lost 4 bases and 0 bases, in that order; junction bases with no gene match: 26. The CDR3 is 22 residues long.

This clonotype appeared many times. This sequence joins TRBV11-2 and TRBJ2-1, with 8 bases aligning to TRBD2. This CDR3 comprises 16 residues. V shed 2 bases and J 8 bases; nucleotides not matched to a gene: 11. Germline CDR1 reads SGHAT; CDR2 reads FQNNGV. CDR3 residues: CASSLRRSGSGDEQFF. The CDR3, as DNA: TGTGCCAGCAGCTTAAGAAGGAGCGGGAGTGGGGATGAGCAGTTCTTC. The complete variable domain, with remaining parts taken from reference TRBV11-2 and TRBJ2-1, reads EAGVAQSPRYKIIEKRQSVAFWCNPISGHATLYWYQQILGQGPKLLIQFQNNGVVDDSQLPKDRFSAERLKGVDSTLKIQPAKLEDSAVYLCASSLRRSGSGDEQFFGPGTRLTVL.

Of note for this clonotype: A single base separates this from a much larger clone, so it may be a read error. This chain uses TRBV2 with TRBJ2-1; TRBD2 aligns across 8 bases. J gave up 1 base and V 11 bases, and 10 bases lay outside the gene matches. This CDR3 comprises 15 residues. Germline CDR1 SNHLY, CDR2 FYNNEI. CDR3 sequence: CAGLNPSGSYNEQFF. Written as DNA, the CDR3 is TGTGCCGGTCTGAATCCTAGCGGGTCCTACAATGAGCAGTTCTTC.

This chain links TRBV5-1 with TRBJ2-3; D is ambiguous. This CDR3 spans 12 amino acids. Germline V gene lookup returns CDR1 SGHRS and CDR2 YFSETQ. Between the trimmed V and J ends, which lost 2 bases and 3 bases, there was a span of 4 bases. CDR3 coding DNA: TGCGCCAGCAGCTTTATGACAGATACGCAGTATTTT. This gives the protein CASSFMTDTQYF.

This clonotype was recorded many times. This chain links TRBV6-2 or TRBV6-3 with TRBJ2-7; D ambiguous. Trimming removed 2 bases from V and 0 bases from J, with 2 bases in between. Germline values: CDR1 MNHEY, CDR2 SVGEGT. The CDR3 loop spans 12 amino acids. The CDR3 bases are TGTGCCAGCAGTTACCCCTCCTACGAGCAGTACTTC. Translating gives CASSYPSYEQYF.